One sample yielded the 27 T cell receptor beta chains listed below, sequenced in a study of post-analysis software for immune sequencing data. Study-wide findings and caveats: The five TRBV segments detected at higher frequency in patients than in controls included TRBV5-6, TRBV5-1 and TRBV20-1.

The TCR beta cDNA libraries carried unique molecular identifiers. TCRdb passed the PCR reads through MiXCR, listing each CDR3 protein once. The data contain about 540,000 distinct CDR3 sequences, 30% to 40% of them singletons. These TCRs are of unknown antigen specificity. What was sequenced was blood. The receptors derive from a girl between 2 and 17 years old with multiple sclerosis.

V gene TRBV5-6 combines with J gene TRBJ2-1; TRBD2 might be the D (5 bases). Germline CDR1 and CDR2: SGHDT and YYEEEE. Between the trimmed V and J ends, which lost 4 bases and 10 bases, there was a span of 15 bases. This CDR3 region has 13 residues. CDR3 region: CASSHPTGWEQFF. CDR3 DNA: TGTGCCAGCAGCCACCCGACGGGGTGGGAGCAGTTCTTC.

This clonotype has a handful of counts. The J gene is TRBJ2-4, the V gene TRBV20-1, with D perhaps TRBD1 or TRBD2 (5 bases each). Trimming removed 1 base from V and 6 bases from J, with 22 bases in between. The germline CDR1 and CDR2 sequences are DFQATT and SNEGSKA (reference sequence). This CDR3 spans 17 amino acids. For the CDR3, the DNA is TGCAGTGCTAGAGTACCCTCCCGTGGGGGTATTGTAAACATTCAGTACTTC. Protein sequence: CSARVPSRGGIVNIQYF.

This clonotype came up a few times. The rearrangement links TRBV7-9 to TRBJ2-1; 15 nucleotides agree with TRBD2. CDR3 length: 19 residues. The V gene end was trimmed by 5 bases and the J gene end by 7 bases; junction bases not matched to a gene: 15. Germline CDR1 is SEHNR and CDR2 is FQNEAQ (reference sequence). The CDR3 bases are TGTGCCAGCAGCCCCGGGACTAGCGGGGGGATCCCACTAGGTAATGAGCAGTTCTTC. It is translated as CASSPGTSGGIPLGNEQFF.

Only a few counts were recorded for this clonotype. Its ends do not fully match the called genes, so a read error is possible. CDR3 sequence reads: CASSYGGNWAEAFF. The DNA of the CDR3 is TGTGCCAGTAGTTACGGGGGAAATTGGGCTGAAGCTTTCTTT. V is TRBV6-6 and J is TRBJ1-1, with a tentative D call TRBD1 (5 bases). Looked up from germline, CDR1 is MNHNY and CDR2 is SVGAGI (reference sequence). This CDR3 comprises 14 residues.

The chain has TRBV9 and TRBJ1-5; 10 bases map to TRBD1. V was pared by 5 bases and J by 5 bases, with 4 bases of the junction left unmatched. The CDR3 contains 14 residues. Germline lookup yields CDR1 SGDLS and CDR2 YYNGEE. CDR3 in amino acids: CASRGDRGDQPQHF. The CDR3 DNA is TGTGCCAGCAGGGGGGACAGGGGTGATCAGCCCCAGCATTTT. Complete variable domain (other parts from reference TRBV9 and TRBJ1-5): DSGVTQTPKHLITATGQRVTLRCSPRSGDLSVYWYQQSLDQGLQFLIQYYNGEERAKGNILERFSAQQFPDLHSELNLSSLELGDSALYFCASRGDRGDQPQHFGDGTRLSIL.

The rearrangement links TRBV19 to TRBJ1-1, with D perhaps TRBD1 (6 bases). The CDR3 covers 16 residues. V was trimmed by 1 base and J by 1 base, leaving 13 bases between them. Germline values: CDR1 LNHDA, CDR2 SQIVND (reference sequence). DNA for the CDR3: TGTGCCAGTAGTATAGGCGGACAGAGGCAGAACACTGAAGCTTTCTTT. Translated: CASSIGGQRQNTEAFF.

This clonotype appeared many times. The CDR3 spells CASSLDGDYGYTF. The CDR3 coding sequence is TGCGCCAGCAGCTTGGACGGGGACTATGGCTACACCTTC. The chain couples TRBV5-1 to TRBJ1-2; no clear D gene. V dropped 0 bases and J dropped 3 bases, with 6 bases sitting between them. The CDR3 is 13 amino acids. The V gene's germline CDR1 is SGHRS and CDR2 YFSETQ.

In this sample, this clonotype turned up a few times. The chain uses TRBV12-5 and TRBJ2-1, with D possibly matching TRBD2 (5 bases). The V gene's germline CDR1 is LGHNT and CDR2 FRNRAP. Trimming cost V 1 base and J 2 bases, with 9 bases left between them. This CDR3 contains 15 residues. The CDR3 sequence: CASGLDEGPYNEQFF. The CDR3 DNA reads as TGTGCTAGTGGTTTGGACGAGGGTCCCTACAATGAGCAGTTCTTC.

The rearrangement joins TRBV7-9 to TRBJ2-1; TRBD2 matches at 10 bases. CDR3 length: 16 amino acids. The germline V gene encodes CDR1 SEHNR and CDR2 FQNEAQ (reference sequence). V dropped 0 bases and J dropped 4; count of bases not matched to a gene: 3. The CDR3 reads CASSLALAGVYNEQFF. The CDR3 DNA follows: TGTGCCAGCAGCTTAGCGCTAGCGGGGGTATACAATGAGCAGTTCTTC.

The chain carries TRBV5-1 and TRBJ1-2, with 12 bases lining up with TRBD1. Germline V lookup: CDR1 SGHRS, CDR2 YFSETQ. The CDR3 spans 15 residues. The V segment lost 0 bases and the J segment 8 bases; nucleotides outside the gene matches: 5. The CDR3 nucleotides read TGCGCCAGCAGCTTGGACGGGACAGGGGGCGGAGGCTACACCTTC. Protein product: CASSLDGTGGGGYTF.

This chain uses TRBV11-2 with TRBJ2-3; D gene unclear. CDR1 is SGHAT and CDR2 is FQNNGV in the germline V gene. The CDR3 consists of 14 residues. Between the trimmed V and J ends, which lost 1 base and 11 bases, there was a span of 16 bases. CDR3 in amino acids: CASSLGVQSGEQYF. CDR3 DNA: TGTGCCAGCAGCTTAGGTGTCCAAAGTGGAGAGCAGTATTTT.

The chain couples TRBV20-1 to TRBJ2-5, with D perhaps TRBD2 (5 bases). The CDR3 has 13 residues. The V gene's germline CDR1 is DFQATT and CDR2 SNEGSKA (reference sequence). V lost 6 bases to trimming and J lost 5 bases, with 16 bases between them. CDR3 in amino acids: CSAAALGCETQYF. The CDR3 DNA is TGCAGTGCAGCGGCCCTAGGTTGCGAGACCCAGTACTTC.

The chain employs TRBV29-1 and TRBJ1-2; possible D gene TRBD1, 5 bases. The CDR3 runs 12 residues. V was clipped by 4 bases and J by 2 bases, with 8 bases between them. Germline CDR1 and CDR2: SQVTM and ANQGSEA. CDR3 protein: CSVGAGNYGYTF. DNA of the CDR3: TGCAGCGTTGGGGCAGGGAACTATGGCTACACCTTC. Drawing the rest from reference TRBV29-1 and TRBJ1-2, the complete variable domain is SAVISQKPSRDICQRGTSLTIQCQVDSQVTMMFWYRQQPGQSLTLIATANQGSEATYESGFVIDKFPISRPNLTFSTLTVSNMSPEDSSIYLCSVGAGNYGYTFGSGTRLTVV.

The chain has TRBV10-3 and TRBJ2-7; D is ambiguous. The germline gives CDR1 ENHRY, CDR2 SYGVKD. The V end was cut by 3 bases, the J end by 3 bases, with 12 bases between. The CDR3 extends over 14 amino acids. The CDR3 DNA reads as TGTGCCATCAGTGAATCCCCCGCTGACTACGAGCAGTACTTC. This encodes CAISESPADYEQYF.

This clonotype occurred once. This chain joins TRBV4-1 and TRBJ1-1; TRBD1 matches 7 bases. This CDR3 comprises 13 residues. Looked up from germline, CDR1 is MGHRA and CDR2 is YSYEKL. The ends lost 1 base at V and 8 bases at J; junction bases unmatched: 4. For the CDR3, the DNA is TGCGCCAGCAGCCAAGCTCAGGGGGTGGAAGCTTTCTTT. Its protein product is CASSQAQGVEAFF.

The table lists this clonotype with a few counts. V is TRBV11-2 and J is TRBJ1-2, with D hard to call. The V end was cut by 4 bases, the J end by 5 bases, with 20 bases between. Germline V gene sequence: CDR1 SGHAT, CDR2 FQNNGV. The CDR3 has 16 residues. Here the CDR3 reads CASSSTRAAPLYGYTF. The CDR3 DNA follows: TGTGCCAGCAGCTCAACCCGGGCAGCCCCGCTGTATGGCTACACCTTC.

This clonotype occurred many times. The chain uses TRBV6-6 and TRBJ2-1, with TRBD2 identical over 8 bases. The length of the CDR3 is 16 residues. CDR1 and CDR2 from the germline V gene are MNHNY and SVGAGI (reference sequence). After removal of 4 bases from V and 4 bases from J, the junction contained 9 bases not matched to a gene. CDR3 region: CASSWATSAIYNEQFF. The CDR3 coding sequence is TGTGCCAGCAGTTGGGCGACTAGCGCCATATACAATGAGCAGTTCTTC.

This clonotype was detected only once. The chain has TRBV5-1 and TRBJ2-3; D ambiguous. V was shortened by 0 bases and J by 4 bases, with 9 bases between the two germline ends. Germline-derived CDR1 and CDR2 are SGHRS and YFSETQ. CDR3 length: 14 residues. This chain's CDR3 is CASSLAPTSDTQYF. Written as DNA, the CDR3 is TGCGCCAGCAGCTTGGCCCCGACTTCAGATACGCAGTATTTT. Supplemented by reference TRBV5-1 and TRBJ2-3, the full variable domain reads KAGVTQTPRYLIKTRGQQVTLSCSPISGHRSVSWYQQTPGQGLQFLFEYFSETQRNKGNFPGRFSGRQFSNSRSEMNVSTLELGDSALYLCASSLAPTSDTQYFGPGTRLTVL.

A few counts support this clonotype. The chain is built from TRBV4-1 and TRBJ2-5, with D perhaps given as TRBD1 or TRBD2 (5 bases each). The V end lost 4 bases, the J end lost 5 bases, and 17 bases lay between the germline ends. Germline loops: CDR1 MGHRA, CDR2 YSYEKL. The CDR3 is 15 residues long. Here the CDR3 reads CASSLNFGGWETQYF. The CDR3, as DNA: TGCGCCAGCAGCCTAAATTTTGGGGGATGGGAGACCCAGTACTTC.

The chain carries TRBV6-5 and TRBJ2-7; D possibly corresponds to TRBD1 (6 bases). Germline CDR1 reads MNHEY; CDR2 reads SVGAGI. The length of the CDR3 is 15 residues. V gave up 4 bases and J gave up 3 bases, with 16 bases separating them. The CDR3 coding sequence is TGTGCCAGCAGTTTGACCGGGACACGAAGCTACGAGCAGTACTTC. Translation: CASSLTGTRSYEQYF.

The rearrangement joins TRBV3-1 to TRBJ2-5, with D unclear. Trimming stripped 2 bases from V and 0 bases from J, with 4 bases between. CDR3 length: 13 amino acids. Germline V lookup: CDR1 LGHDT, CDR2 YNNKEL (reference sequence). Here the CDR3 reads CASSQSNQETQYF. DNA for the CDR3: TGTGCCAGCAGCCAAAGCAACCAAGAGACCCAGTACTTC.

The chain couples TRBV4-1 to TRBJ2-1, with 13 bases that match TRBD2. There are 17 residues in the CDR3. The germline V gene has CDR1 MGHRA and CDR2 YSYEKL. J gave up 8 bases and V 1 base, and 8 bases lay outside the gene matches. The CDR3 protein is CASSQGVRTSGGDEQFF. DNA for the CDR3: TGCGCCAGCAGCCAAGGAGTTAGGACTAGCGGGGGCGATGAGCAGTTCTTC.

The sample holds one count of this clonotype. One end of the junction fails to match germline, which may point to a read error. This rearrangement joins TRBV10-3 to TRBJ2-5; D uncertain. Germline V gene lookup returns CDR1 ENHRY and CDR2 SYGVKD. CDR3 length equals 14 residues. The CDR3 region is CAIKTDAAEESQYF. In DNA form, the CDR3 reads TGTGCCATCAAAACGGATGCTGCCGAAGAGTCCCAGTACTTC.

The chain joins TRBV5-5 to TRBJ1-2; D ambiguous. From germline, CDR1 is SGHKS and CDR2 YYEKEE (reference sequence). The CDR3 is 15 residues long. V was pared by 0 bases and J by 9 bases, with 18 bases between. CDR3 nucleotides: TGTGCCAGCAGCTTGGGGCTGGACTTACCTATACGCTACACCTTC. Its translation is CASSLGLDLPIRYTF.

The chain uses TRBV20-1 and TRBJ1-2; TRBD1 might be the D (6 bases). CDR1 and CDR2 (germline): DFQATT, SNEGSKA (reference sequence). V was trimmed by 6 bases and J by 5 bases, leaving 28 bases between them. CDR3 length: 17 amino acids. The CDR3 DNA reads as TGCAGTGCCAACCCCAGGGGCGCGGCACCGTACCTTTATGGCTACACCTTC. This sequence encodes CSANPRGAAPYLYGYTF.

This clonotype was counted between two and nine times. The rearrangement uses TRBV4-1 and TRBJ2-7; 11 nucleotides match TRBD2. The CDR3 sequence is 16 residues long. Germline CDR1 and CDR2: MGHRA and YSYEKL. The V and J ends lost 2 bases and 4 bases, in that order; junction bases with no gene match: 7. CDR3 bases: TGCGCCAGCAGCCAAATTCTAGCGGGGGGAATATACGAGCAGTACTTC. Encoded protein: CASSQILAGGIYEQYF.

The rearrangement uses TRBV12-3 or TRBV12-4 and TRBJ2-1, with a weak D call TRBD1 (5 bases). There are 14 residues in the CDR3. Trimming left V 11 bases short and J 4 bases short, with 18 bases between. The DNA of the CDR3 is TGTGCCGGCACCGCGAGACAGACTTACAATGAGCAGTTCTTC. It codes for CAGTARQTYNEQFF.